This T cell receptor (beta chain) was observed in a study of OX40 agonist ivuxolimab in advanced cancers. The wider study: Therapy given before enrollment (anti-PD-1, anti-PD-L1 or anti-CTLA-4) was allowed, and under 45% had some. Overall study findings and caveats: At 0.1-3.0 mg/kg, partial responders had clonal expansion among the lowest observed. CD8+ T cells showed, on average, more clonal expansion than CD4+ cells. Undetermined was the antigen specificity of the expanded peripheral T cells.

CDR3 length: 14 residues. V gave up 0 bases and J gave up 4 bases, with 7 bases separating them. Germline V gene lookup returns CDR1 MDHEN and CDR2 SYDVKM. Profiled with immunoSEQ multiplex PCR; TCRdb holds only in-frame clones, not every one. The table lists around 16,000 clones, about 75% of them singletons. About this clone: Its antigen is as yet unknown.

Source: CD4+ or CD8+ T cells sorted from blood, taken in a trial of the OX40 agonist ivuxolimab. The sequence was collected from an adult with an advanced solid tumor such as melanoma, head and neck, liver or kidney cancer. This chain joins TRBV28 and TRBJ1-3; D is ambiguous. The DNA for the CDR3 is TGTGCCAGCAGTTTATGGGCAACCGGAAACACCATATATTTT. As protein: CASSLWATGNTIYF.